Following are 3 T cell receptor beta chains from one sample sequenced in a study of Ad26.COV2.S vaccination and SARS-CoV-2 variants. Produced via immunoSEQ multiplex PCR; TCRdb's table is partial and in-frame only. Among 400,000 to 450,000 clones listed, 80% to 95% were seen once. Indicated treatment: approximately 18 received Ad26.COV2.S at low or high dose, single or two shots; several received placebo; per-sample allocation not given. Following the first vaccine or placebo injection, samples were taken on day 63. The sequencing here drew on peripheral blood, taken in a trial of Ad26.COV2.S vaccine versus placebo. The receptors originated from a person aged 18-60 years who received the Ad26.COV2.S COVID-19 vaccine or a placebo.

This clone was picked up one time. The gene calls are TRBV30 and TRBJ2-3, with 11 bases matching TRBD2. The germline gives CDR1 GTSNPN, CDR2 SVGIG (reference sequence). After removal of 3 bases from V and 5 bases from J, the junction contained 7 bases not matched to a gene. The CDR3 spans 15 residues. The CDR3 sequence: CAWSRVAGGGDTQYF. The CDR3 coding sequence is TGTGCCTGGAGCCGGGTAGCGGGAGGGGGAGATACGCAGTATTTT.

This sequence joins TRBV29-1 and TRBJ1-1; no reliable D call. The CDR3 length is 13 residues. V lost 5 bases to trimming and J lost 0 bases, with 10 bases between them. Germline-derived CDR1 and CDR2 are SQVTM and ANQGSEA. The CDR3 spells CSVLSTMNTEAFF. The CDR3 DNA reads TGCAGCGTTTTGAGCACAATGAACACTGAAGCTTTCTTT.

This sequence joins TRBV30 and TRBJ2-1, with 7 bases aligning to TRBD2. There are 16 residues in the CDR3. Germline V lookup: CDR1 GTSNPN, CDR2 SVGIG (reference sequence). Trimming cost V 3 bases and J 7 bases; bases outside gene matches: 15. This CDR3 is CAWSFRGYGGGNEQFF. CDR3 bases: TGTGCCTGGAGCTTCCGAGGGTACGGGGGAGGGAATGAGCAGTTCTTC.